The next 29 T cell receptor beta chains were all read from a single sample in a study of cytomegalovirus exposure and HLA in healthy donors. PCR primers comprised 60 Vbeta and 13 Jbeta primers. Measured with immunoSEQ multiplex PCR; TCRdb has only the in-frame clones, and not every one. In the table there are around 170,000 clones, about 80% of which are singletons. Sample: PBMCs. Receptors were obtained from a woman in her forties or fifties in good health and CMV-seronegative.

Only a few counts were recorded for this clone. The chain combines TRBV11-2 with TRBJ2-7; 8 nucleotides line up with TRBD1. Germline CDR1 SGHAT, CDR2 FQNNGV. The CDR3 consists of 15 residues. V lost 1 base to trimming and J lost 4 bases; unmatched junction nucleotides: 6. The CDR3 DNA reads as TGTGCCAGCAGCTTAGTCCGGGACAGGAAGTACGAGCAGTACTTC. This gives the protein CASSLVRDRKYEQYF.

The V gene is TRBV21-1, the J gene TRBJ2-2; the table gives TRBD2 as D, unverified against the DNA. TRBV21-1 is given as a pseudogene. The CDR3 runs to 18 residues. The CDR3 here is CASSKGGGPVLNTGELFF. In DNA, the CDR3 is TGTGCCAGCAGCAAAGGTGGAGGGCCTGTCCTCAACACCGGGGAGCTGTTTTTT.

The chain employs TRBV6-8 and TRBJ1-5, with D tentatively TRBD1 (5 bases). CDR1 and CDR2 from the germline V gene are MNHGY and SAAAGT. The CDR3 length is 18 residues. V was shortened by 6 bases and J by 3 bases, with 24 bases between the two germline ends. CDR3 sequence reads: CASSPPGGGPLLNQPQHF. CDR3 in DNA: TGTGCCAGCAGCCCCCCGGGGGGAGGGCCGCTCCTCAATCAGCCCCAGCATTTT.

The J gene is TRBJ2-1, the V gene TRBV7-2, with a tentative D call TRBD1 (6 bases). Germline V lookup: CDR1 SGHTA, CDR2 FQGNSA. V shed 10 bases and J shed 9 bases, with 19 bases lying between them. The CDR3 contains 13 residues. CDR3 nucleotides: TGTGCCATCCAGGGGACCCCCAAACGTGAGCAGTTCTTC. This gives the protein CAIQGTPKREQFF.

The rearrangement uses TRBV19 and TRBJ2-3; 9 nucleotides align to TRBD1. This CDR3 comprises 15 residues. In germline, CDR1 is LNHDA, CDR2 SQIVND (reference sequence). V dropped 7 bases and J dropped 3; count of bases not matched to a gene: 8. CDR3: CASKAGTGRTDTQYF. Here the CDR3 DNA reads TGTGCCAGTAAAGCCGGGACAGGGAGGACAGATACGCAGTATTTT. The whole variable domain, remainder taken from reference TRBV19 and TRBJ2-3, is DGGITQSPKYLFRKEGQNVTLSCEQNLNHDAMYWYRQDPGQGLRLIYYSQIVNDFQKGDIAEGYSVSREKKESFPLTVTSAQKNPTAFYLCASKAGTGRTDTQYFGPGTRLTVL.

CDR3 DNA sequence: TGCGCCAGCAGCCAAGAAGCGCCGATCTACAATGAGCAGTTCTTC. As protein: CASSQEAPIYNEQFF. V usage is TRBV4-1 and J usage is TRBJ2-1; D ambiguous. CDR1 is MGHRA and CDR2 is YSYEKL in the germline V gene. CDR3 length equals 15 residues. V was pared by 0 bases and J by 3 bases, with 9 bases between.

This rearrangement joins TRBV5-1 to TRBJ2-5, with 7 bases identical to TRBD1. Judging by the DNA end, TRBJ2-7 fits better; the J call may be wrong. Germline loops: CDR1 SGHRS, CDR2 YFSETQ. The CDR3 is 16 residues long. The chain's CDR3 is CASSTIDRERDYEQYF. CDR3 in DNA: TGCGCCAGCAGTACAATAGACAGGGAGAGAGACTACGAGCAGTACTTC.

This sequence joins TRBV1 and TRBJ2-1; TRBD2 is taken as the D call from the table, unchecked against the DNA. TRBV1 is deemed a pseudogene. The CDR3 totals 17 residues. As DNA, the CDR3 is TGCACCAGCAGCCCCCAAGGTCTAGCGGGGAATTACAATGAGCAGTTCTTC. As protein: CTSSPQGLAGNYNEQFF.

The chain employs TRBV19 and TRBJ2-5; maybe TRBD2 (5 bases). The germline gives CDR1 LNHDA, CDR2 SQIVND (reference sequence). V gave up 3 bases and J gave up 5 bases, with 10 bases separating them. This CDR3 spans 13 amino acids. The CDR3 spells CASSMDGEETQYF. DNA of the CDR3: TGTGCCAGTAGTATGGACGGGGAGGAGACCCAGTACTTC.

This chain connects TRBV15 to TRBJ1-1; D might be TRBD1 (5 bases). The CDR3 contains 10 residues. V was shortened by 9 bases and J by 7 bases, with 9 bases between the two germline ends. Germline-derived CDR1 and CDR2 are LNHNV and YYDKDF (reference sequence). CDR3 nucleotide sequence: TGTGCCACGCACAGGTTTGAAGCTTTCTTT. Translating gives CATHRFEAFF.

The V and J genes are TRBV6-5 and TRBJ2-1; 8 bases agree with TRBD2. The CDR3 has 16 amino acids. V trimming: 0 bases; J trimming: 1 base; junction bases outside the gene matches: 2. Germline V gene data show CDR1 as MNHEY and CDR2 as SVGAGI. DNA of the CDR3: TGTGCCAGCAGTTACTCGGGACTAGTATCCTACAATGAGCAGTTCTTC. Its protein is CASSYSGLVSYNEQFF.

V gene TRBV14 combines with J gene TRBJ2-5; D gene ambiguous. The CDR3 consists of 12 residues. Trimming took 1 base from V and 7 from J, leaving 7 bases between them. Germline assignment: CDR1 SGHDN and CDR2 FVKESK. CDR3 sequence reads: CASSQVPVTQYF. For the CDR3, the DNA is TGTGCCAGCAGCCAAGTTCCGGTGACCCAGTACTTC.

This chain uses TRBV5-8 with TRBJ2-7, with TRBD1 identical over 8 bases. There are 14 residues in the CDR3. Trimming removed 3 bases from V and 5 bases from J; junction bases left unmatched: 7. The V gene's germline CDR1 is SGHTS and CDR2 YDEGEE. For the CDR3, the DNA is TGTGCCAGCAGCTCAAGGACAGGGTTCGACGAGCAGTACTTC. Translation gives CASSSRTGFDEQYF.

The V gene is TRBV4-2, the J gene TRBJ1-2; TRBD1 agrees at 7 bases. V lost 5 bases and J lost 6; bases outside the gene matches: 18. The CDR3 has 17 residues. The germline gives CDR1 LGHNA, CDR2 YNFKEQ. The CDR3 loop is CASSYEGGLGGSNGYTF. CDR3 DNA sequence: TGTGCCAGCAGCTATGAGGGGGGCCTAGGGGGCTCTAATGGCTACACCTTC.

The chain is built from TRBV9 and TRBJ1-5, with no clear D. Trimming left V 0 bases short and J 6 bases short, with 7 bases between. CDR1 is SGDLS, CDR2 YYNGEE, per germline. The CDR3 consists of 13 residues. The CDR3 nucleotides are TGTGCCAGCAGCGTAGGTTGGAGTCAGCCCCAGCATTTT. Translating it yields CASSVGWSQPQHF. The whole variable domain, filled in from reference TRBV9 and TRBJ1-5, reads DSGVTQTPKHLITATGQRVTLRCSPRSGDLSVYWYQQSLDQGLQFLIQYYNGEERAKGNILERFSAQQFPDLHSELNLSSLELGDSALYFCASSVGWSQPQHFGDGTRLSIL.

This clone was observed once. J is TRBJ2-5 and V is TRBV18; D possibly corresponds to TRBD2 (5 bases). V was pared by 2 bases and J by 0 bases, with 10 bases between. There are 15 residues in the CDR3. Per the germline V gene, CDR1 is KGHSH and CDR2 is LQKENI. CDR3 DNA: TGTGCCAGCTCACCATTCGAGGGCCACCAAGAGACCCAGTACTTC. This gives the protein CASSPFEGHQETQYF.

The CDR3 DNA is TGTGCCAGTACCCCTGGGGGGGCGCGAGGCTACACCTTC. This gives the protein CASTPGGARGYTF. V gene TRBV6-1 combines with J gene TRBJ1-2, with D maybe TRBD1 (6 bases). The germline V gene has CDR1 MNHNS and CDR2 SASEGT. The V end was cut by 9 bases, the J end by 8 bases, with 19 bases between. The CDR3 runs 13 residues.

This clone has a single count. CDR3 protein: CASSQDIPPGRNGYTF. In DNA form, the CDR3 reads TGCGCCAGCAGCCAAGACATTCCCCCGGGAAGAAATGGCTACACCTTC. V usage is TRBV4-3 and J usage is TRBJ1-2; D is unresolved. V was shortened by 0 bases and J by 6 bases, with 17 bases between the two germline ends. Per the germline V gene, CDR1 is LGHNA and CDR2 is YSLEER. This CDR3 spans 16 amino acids.

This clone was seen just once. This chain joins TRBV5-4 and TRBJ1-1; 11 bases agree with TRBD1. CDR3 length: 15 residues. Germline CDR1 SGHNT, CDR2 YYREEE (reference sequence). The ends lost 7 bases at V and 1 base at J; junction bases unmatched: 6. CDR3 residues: CASGWTGGANTEAFF. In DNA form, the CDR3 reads TGTGCCAGCGGGTGGACAGGGGGCGCGAACACTGAAGCTTTCTTT.

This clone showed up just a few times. The CDR3 sequence is CAWGESEQFF. DNA of the CDR3: TGTGCCTGGGGGGAGTCCGAGCAGTTCTTC. The genes are TRBV30 and TRBJ2-1, with D perhaps matching TRBD2 (5 bases). The CDR3 is made up of 10 amino acids. Germline CDR1 reads GTSNPN; CDR2 reads SVGIG (reference sequence). The V gene lost 5 bases and the J gene lost 10 bases, with 9 bases spanning the gap.

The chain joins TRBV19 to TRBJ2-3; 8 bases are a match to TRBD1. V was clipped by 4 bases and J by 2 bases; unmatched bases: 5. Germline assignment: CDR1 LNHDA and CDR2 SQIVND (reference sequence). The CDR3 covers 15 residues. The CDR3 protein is CASSNRGTPTDTQYF. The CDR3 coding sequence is TGTGCCAGTAGTAACAGGGGGACCCCCACAGATACGCAGTATTTT.

The chain's CDR3 is CASSFRWGQSNEKLFF. The CDR3, as DNA: TGTGCCAGCAGTTTTAGGTGGGGCCAGTCAAATGAAAAACTGTTTTTT. The V and J genes are TRBV28 and TRBJ1-4; perhaps TRBD1 as D (5 bases). Deletions cut 3 bases from V and 5 bases from J, with 16 bases between. The germline V gene encodes CDR1 MDHEN and CDR2 SYDVKM. The CDR3 totals 16 residues. The full variable domain, its missing parts supplied by reference TRBV28 and TRBJ1-4, is DVKVTQSSRYLVKRTGEKVFLECVQDMDHENMFWYRQDPGLGLRLIYFSYDVKMKEKGDIPEGYSVSREKKERFSLILESASTNQTSMYLCASSFRWGQSNEKLFFGSGTQLSVL.

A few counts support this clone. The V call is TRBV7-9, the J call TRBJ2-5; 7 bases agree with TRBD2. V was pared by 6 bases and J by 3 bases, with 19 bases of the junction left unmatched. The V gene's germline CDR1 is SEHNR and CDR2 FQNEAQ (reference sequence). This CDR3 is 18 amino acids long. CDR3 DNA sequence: TGTGCCAGCAGGCCAAAAGGATCCCAGTCTAGCGGTAAAGAGACCCAGTACTTC. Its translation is CASRPKGSQSSGKETQYF.

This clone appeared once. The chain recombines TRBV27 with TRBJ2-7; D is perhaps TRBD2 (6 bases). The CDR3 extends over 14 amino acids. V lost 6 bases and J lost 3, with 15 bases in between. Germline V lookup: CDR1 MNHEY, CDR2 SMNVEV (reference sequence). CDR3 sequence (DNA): TGTGCCAGCAGCTTTCATGGGCGGGACTACGAGCAGTACTTC. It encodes CASSFHGRDYEQYF.

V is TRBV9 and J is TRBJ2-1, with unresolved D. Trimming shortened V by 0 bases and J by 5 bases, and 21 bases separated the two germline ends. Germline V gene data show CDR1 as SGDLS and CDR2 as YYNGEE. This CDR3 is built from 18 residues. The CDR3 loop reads CASSVEVESNVRNNEQFF. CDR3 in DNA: TGTGCCAGCAGCGTAGAGGTCGAGTCAAACGTCAGGAACAATGAGCAGTTCTTC. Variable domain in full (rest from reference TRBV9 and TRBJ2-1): DSGVTQTPKHLITATGQRVTLRCSPRSGDLSVYWYQQSLDQGLQFLIQYYNGEERAKGNILERFSAQQFPDLHSELNLSSLELGDSALYFCASSVEVESNVRNNEQFFGPGTRLTVL.

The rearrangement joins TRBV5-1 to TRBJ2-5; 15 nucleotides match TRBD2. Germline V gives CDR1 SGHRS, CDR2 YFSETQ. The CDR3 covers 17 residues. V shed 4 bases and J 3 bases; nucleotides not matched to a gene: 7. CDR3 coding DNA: TGCGCCAGCAGCCCCCGGACTAGCGGGAGGGCCAAAGAGACCCAGTACTTC. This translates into CASSPRTSGRAKETQYF.

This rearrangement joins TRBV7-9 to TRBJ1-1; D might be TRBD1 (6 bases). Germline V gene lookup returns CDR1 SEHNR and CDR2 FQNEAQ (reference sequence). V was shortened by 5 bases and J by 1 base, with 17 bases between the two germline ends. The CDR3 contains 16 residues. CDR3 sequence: CASSPDQGISNTEAFF. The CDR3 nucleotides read TGTGCCAGCAGCCCCGACCAGGGGATTTCGAACACTGAAGCTTTCTTT.

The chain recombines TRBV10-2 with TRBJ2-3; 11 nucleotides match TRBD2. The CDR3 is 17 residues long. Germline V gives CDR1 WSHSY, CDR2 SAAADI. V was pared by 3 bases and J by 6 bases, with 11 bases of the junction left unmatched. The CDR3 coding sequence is TGCGCCAGCAGTGATCCACTAGCGGGAGAATCTGGCGATACGCAGTATTTT. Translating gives CASSDPLAGESGDTQYF.

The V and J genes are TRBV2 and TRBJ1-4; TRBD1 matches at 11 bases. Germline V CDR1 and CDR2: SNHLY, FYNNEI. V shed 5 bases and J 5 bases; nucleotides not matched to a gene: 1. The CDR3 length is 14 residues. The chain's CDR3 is CASSRTGGNEKLFF. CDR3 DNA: TGTGCCAGCAGTAGGACAGGGGGCAATGAAAAACTGTTTTTT.